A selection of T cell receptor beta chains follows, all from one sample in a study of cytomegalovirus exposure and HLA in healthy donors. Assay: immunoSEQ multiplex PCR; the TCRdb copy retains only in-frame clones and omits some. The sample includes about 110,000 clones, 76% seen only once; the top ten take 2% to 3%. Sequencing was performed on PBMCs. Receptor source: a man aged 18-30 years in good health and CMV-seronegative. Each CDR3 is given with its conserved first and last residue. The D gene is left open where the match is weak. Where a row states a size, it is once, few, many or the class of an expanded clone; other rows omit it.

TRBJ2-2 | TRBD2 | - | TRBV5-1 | TGCGCCAGCAGCCCTCCGGGGGGGGCGACCGGGGAGCTGTTTTTT | CASSPPGGATGELFF
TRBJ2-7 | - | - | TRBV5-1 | TGCGCCAGCAGCTTTCCGGGCTCCTACGAGCAGTACTTC | CASSFPGSYEQYF
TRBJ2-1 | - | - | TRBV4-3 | TGCGCCAGCAGCCAAGGGAGCGAGGGATGTATGTTCTTC | CASSQGSEGCMFF
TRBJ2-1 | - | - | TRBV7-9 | TGTGCCAGCAGCTCCCCCCCAACACGCGCCCTCGGAGCGGCGAGTGAGCAGTTCTTC | CASSSPPTRALGAASEQFF
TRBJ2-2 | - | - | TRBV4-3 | TGCGCCAGCAGCCAAGAGGTAGTCCGTCCCGGGGAGCTGTTTTTT | CASSQEVVRPGELFF
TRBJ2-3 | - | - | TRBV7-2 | TGTGCCAGCAGCTTAGAGACAAGGGATACGCAGTATTTT | CASSLETRDTQYF
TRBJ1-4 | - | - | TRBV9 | TGTGCCAGCAGCGCCGCCGGGGGGGGGCGCTGGGAAAAACTGTTTTTT | CASSAAGGGRWEKLFF
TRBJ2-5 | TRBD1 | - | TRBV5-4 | TGTGCCAGCAGCCCGGGACAGGGTACTCAAGAGACCCAGTACTTC | CASSPGQGTQETQYF
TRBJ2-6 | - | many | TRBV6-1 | TGTGCCAGCAGTGAAGACTCAGGGACTGGGGCCAACGTCCTGACTTTC | CASSEDSGTGANVLTF
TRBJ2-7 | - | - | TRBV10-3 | TGTGCCATCAGTGAGTCGGAGGGAAGCCGCTACGAGCAGTACTTC | CAISESEGSRYEQYF
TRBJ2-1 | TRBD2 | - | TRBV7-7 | TGTGCCAGCAGCTTAGCGGGACTAGCGGGGGTCAATGAGCAGTTCTTC | CASSLAGLAGVNEQFF
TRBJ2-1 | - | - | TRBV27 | TGTGCCAGCAGTTTTGGGACTCATCCCAATGAGCAGTTCTTC | CASSFGTHPNEQFF
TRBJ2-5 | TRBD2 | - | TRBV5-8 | TGTGCCAGCACCAAAGGGACTAGCGGGGAGACCCAGTACTTC | CASTKGTSGETQYF
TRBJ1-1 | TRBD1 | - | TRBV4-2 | TGTGCCAGCAGCACTAGACAGGGGGGGAGGGCTTTCTTT | CASSTRQGGRAFF
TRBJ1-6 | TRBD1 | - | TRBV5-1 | TGCGCCAGCAGCTTGGGAAGGACAGGAGATAATAATTCACCCCTCCACTTT | CASSLGRTGDNNSPLHF
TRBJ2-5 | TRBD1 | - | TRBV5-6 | TGTGCCAGCAGCTTCTTCGGACAGGTCGGGCAAGAGACCCAGTACTTC | CASSFFGQVGQETQYF
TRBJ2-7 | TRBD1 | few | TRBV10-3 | TGTGCCATCACCTCAAGTGGGGGACAGGGAACCTACGAGCAGTACTTC | CAITSSGGQGTYEQYF
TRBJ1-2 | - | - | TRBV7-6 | TGTGCCAGCAGCCCAAGCTCTGGCTATGGCTACACCTTC | CASSPSSGYGYTF
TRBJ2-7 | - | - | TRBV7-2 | TGTGCCAGCAGCTTACACTCCTACGAGCAGTACTTC | CASSLHSYEQYF
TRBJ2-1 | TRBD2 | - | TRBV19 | TGTGCCAGTACCGGGCTAGCGGGGGGAGGGGGGTACAATGAGCAGTTCTTC | CASTGLAGGGGYNEQFF
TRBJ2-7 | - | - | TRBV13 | TGTGCCAGCAGGGCTAGGCGGGGGCGTGGGGCCTACGAGCAGTACTTC | CASRARRGRGAYEQYF
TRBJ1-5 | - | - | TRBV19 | TGTGCCAGTAGACCCCGACAGACTAGCAATCAGCCCCAGCATTTT | CASRPRQTSNQPQHF
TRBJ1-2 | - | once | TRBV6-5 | TGTGCCAGCAGCCGGGGGGGGACTAGGGGCTACACCTTC | CASSRGGTRGYTF
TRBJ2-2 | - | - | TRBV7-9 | TGTGCCAGCAGCTTGATGGGGCCTCACGGGGAGCTGTTTTTT | CASSLMGPHGELFF
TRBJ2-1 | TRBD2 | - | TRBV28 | TGTGCCAGCAGAGAGGCCGGGGGGGCCCATAACAATGAGCAGTTCTTC | CASREAGGAHNNEQFF
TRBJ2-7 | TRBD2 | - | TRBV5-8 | TGTGCCAGCAGCCCACAACTAGCGGGGGGTTACGAGCAGTACTTC | CASSPQLAGGYEQYF
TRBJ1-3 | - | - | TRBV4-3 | TGCGCCAGCAGCCAATTCCGACAGGTAGACTCTGGAAACACCATATATTTT | CASSQFRQVDSGNTIYF
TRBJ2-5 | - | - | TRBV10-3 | TGTGCCATCAGTGAGGCGGGGAGGGAGACCCAGTACTTC | CAISEAGRETQYF
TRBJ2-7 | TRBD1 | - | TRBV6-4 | TGTGCCAGCAGTGTCGCCGCCGGGACAGGGGTGTACGAGCAGTACTTC | CASSVAAGTGVYEQYF
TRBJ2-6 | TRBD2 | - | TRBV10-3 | TGTGCCATCACCCCGGGGGGGAGAGTCTCTGGGGCCAACGTCCTGACTTTC | CAITPGGRVSGANVLTF
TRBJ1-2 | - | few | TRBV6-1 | TGTGCCAGCAGTCAAATCGGGGGAGGCTACACCTTC | CASSQIGGGYTF
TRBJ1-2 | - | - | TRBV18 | TGTGCCAGCTCACCAAGACCGGATGCAGGGTATGACTATGGCTACACCTTC | CASSPRPDAGYDYGYTF
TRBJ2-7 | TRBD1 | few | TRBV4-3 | TGCGCCAGCAGCCAGGACAGGGGTTACGAGCAGTACTTC | CASSQDRGYEQYF
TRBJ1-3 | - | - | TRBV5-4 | TGTGCCAGCAGCATCAGTGAGGCCGGAAACACCATATATTTT | CASSISEAGNTIYF
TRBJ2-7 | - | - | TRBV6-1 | TGTGCCAGCAGTGAAGGTCCTATATACGAGCAGTACTTC | CASSEGPIYEQYF
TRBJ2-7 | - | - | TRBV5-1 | TGCGCCAGCAGCTTGGCCAGGAACACCTACGAGCAGTACTTC | CASSLARNTYEQYF
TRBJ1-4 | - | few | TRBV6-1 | TGTGCCAGCCGACAGCTTGCAACTAATGAAAAACTGTTTTTT | CASRQLATNEKLFF
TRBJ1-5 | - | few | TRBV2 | TGTGCCAGCAGTGAGATCGGTCAGCCCCAGCATTTT | CASSEIGQPQHF
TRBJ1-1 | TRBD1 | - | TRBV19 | TGTGCCACCAGGACAGGAGGGGTGAACACTGAAGCTTTCTTT | CATRTGGVNTEAFF
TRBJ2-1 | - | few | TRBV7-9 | TGTGCCAGCAGCTTAGGCGTCCCCCTCACTGAGCAGTTCTTC | CASSLGVPLTEQFF
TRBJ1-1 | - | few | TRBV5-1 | TGCGCCAGCAGCTTGTTCGGGACAGAAGCTTTCTTT | CASSLFGTEAFF
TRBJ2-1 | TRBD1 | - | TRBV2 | TGTGCCAGCAGTGACGACAGGGCAGGGAGCGGCGAGCAGTTCTTC | CASSDDRAGSGEQFF
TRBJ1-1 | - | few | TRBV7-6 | TGTGCCAGCAGCCCCCGCCTAGAGATCACTGAAGCTTTCTTT | CASSPRLEITEAFF
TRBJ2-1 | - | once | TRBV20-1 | - | CSARVAGGTFF
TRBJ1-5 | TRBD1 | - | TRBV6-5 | TGTGCCAGCAGAAACAGGGGCCAGCCCCAGCATTTT | CASRNRGQPQHF
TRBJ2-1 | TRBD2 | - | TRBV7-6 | TGTGCCAGCGGGGGGCCTAGCGGGGGGGCCTCCTACAATGAGCAGTTCTTC | CASGGPSGGASYNEQFF
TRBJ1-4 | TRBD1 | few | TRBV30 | TGTGCCTGGAGGGGACAGGGGCCAAATGAAAAACTGTTTTTT | CAWRGQGPNEKLFF
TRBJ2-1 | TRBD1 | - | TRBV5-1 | TGCGCCAGCAGCTTCGGACAGGGGAATGAGCAGTTCTTC | CASSFGQGNEQFF
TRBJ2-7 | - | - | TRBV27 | TGTGCCAGCAGTTCCTCCCCCCGCGGAGACCTCTACGAGCAGTACTTC | CASSSSPRGDLYEQYF
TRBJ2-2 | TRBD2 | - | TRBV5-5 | TGTGCCAGCAGCCGGGCCTGGGAAGCGGGGGTAAACACCGGGGAGCTGTTTTTT | CASSRAWEAGVNTGELFF
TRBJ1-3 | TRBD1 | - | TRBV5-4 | TGTGCCAGCAGCTCGCTAGGGGACAGGGACACCATATATTTT | CASSSLGDRDTIYF
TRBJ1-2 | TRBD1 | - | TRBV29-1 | TGCAGCGTTGTGGGACAGGGCCCCTATGGCTACACCTTC | CSVVGQGPYGYTF
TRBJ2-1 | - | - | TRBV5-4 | TGTGCCAGCGCGGGGACAGCAAACAATGAGCAGTTCTTC | CASAGTANNEQFF
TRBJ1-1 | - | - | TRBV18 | TGTGCCAGCTCACCGATCGAAGCTTACAGGGACACTGAAGCTTTCTTT | CASSPIEAYRDTEAFF